Listed below are T cell receptor beta chains from one sample, sequenced in a study of blood T cell repertoires in COVID-19. Produced via immunoSEQ multiplex PCR; TCRdb's table is partial and in-frame only. The sample contains 300,000 to 450,000 clones, around 92% of which appear only once. The sample consisted of peripheral blood. Receptor source: a woman aged 25-40 years with COVID-19, enrolled during active disease. Both conserved end residues are part of each CDR3. Fields, in order: CDR3 length, D gene, V gene, J gene, clone size, CDR3 DNA, CDR3 protein. The D gene is left open where the match is weak. Rows give clone size only sometimes, using once, few, many, or a class for an expanded clone.

15	-	TRBV5-1	TRBJ1-6	few	TGCGCCAGCAGCTATACCGGGACTAGCAATTCACCCCTCCACTTT	CASSYTGTSNSPLHF
14	-	TRBV18	TRBJ1-2	-	TGTGCCAGCTCACTCGAGGACACTTTCTATGGCTACACCTTC	CASSLEDTFYGYTF
12	TRBD1	TRBV29-1	TRBJ2-1	-	TGCAGCGCAGGACAGGGTTTCAATGAGCAGTTCTTC	CSAGQGFNEQFF
13	TRBD1	TRBV6-5	TRBJ2-1	-	TGTGCCAGCAGTTATAACAGGGGCAATGAGCAGTTCTTC	CASSYNRGNEQFF
10	-	TRBV6-6	TRBJ2-2	-	TGTGCCAGCAGTTCTGGGGAGCTGTTTTTT	CASSSGELFF
14	TRBD2	TRBV28	TRBJ2-1	-	TGTGCCAGCACTCGGGGGGGCTCCTACAATGAGCAGTTCTTC	CASTRGGSYNEQFF
15	TRBD2	TRBV3-1/TRBV3-2	TRBJ2-3	-	TGTGCCAGCAGCCAAGGTGCGGGAGACACAGATACGCAGTATTTT	CASSQGAGDTDTQYF
15	-	TRBV11-3	TRBJ1-1	-	TGTGCCAGCAGCTTAGGATATGGGGCGACCACTGAAGCTTTCTTT	CASSLGYGATTEAFF
15	TRBD1	TRBV5-6	TRBJ1-2	-	TGTGCCAGCAGCTACGGGACAGGGGACGTGCGAGGCTACACCTTC	CASSYGTGDVRGYTF
14	TRBD1	TRBV30	TRBJ2-1	few	TGTGCCTGGATTCGGACAGGGAATTCGGGTGAGCAGTTCTTC	CAWIRTGNSGEQFF
17	TRBD2	TRBV9	TRBJ2-3	-	TGTGCCAGCAGCGTTGGAGGGTCCGGGAGGGCCAGGAGTACGCAGTATTTT	CASSVGGSGRARSTQYF
16	-	TRBV7-2	TRBJ2-3	-	TGTGCCAGCAGCCCCCGAGGAGGGGGGGGTACAGATACGCAGTATTTT	CASSPRGGGGTDTQYF
17	TRBD1	TRBV5-1	TRBJ1-6	-	TGCGCCAGCAGCTTGGATGGAAGGACAGGTTATAATTCACCCCTCCACTTT	CASSLDGRTGYNSPLHF
16	TRBD1	TRBV7-2	TRBJ1-3	once	TGTGCCAGCAGCTTAGTGGCGGACAGGGGAGGGAACACCATATATTTT	CASSLVADRGGNTIYF
14	TRBD2	TRBV3-1/TRBV3-2	TRBJ2-7	-	TGTGCCAGCAGCCGGACGGGGGGGCTTCACGAGCAGTACTTC	CASSRTGGLHEQYF